This T cell receptor beta chain was obtained from a study of CD8 T cells in ankylosing spondylitis. This clonotype showed up many times. Its matching antigen is unknown. General study findings and limits: A TCR beta motif of about eight highly homologous variants seemed to mark ankylosing spondylitis blood. A number of the motif variants had already been described in reactive arthritis synovial fluid and blood. It was reported that disease-linked clones were significantly enriched in matched ankylosing spondylitis synovial fluid.

The authors made TCR beta libraries by quantitative 5'-RACE with molecular barcodes. A single record per CDR3 protein comes from TCRdb applying MiXCR to the 5' RACE reads. The table has 500,000 or so distinct CDR3 sequences, about 5.7% seen once. The CDR3 covers 13 residues. The ends were cut back, 3 bases at V and 5 bases at J, with 8 bases in the middle. Germline CDR1 reads MDHEN; CDR2 reads SYDVKM. The J gene is TRBJ2-1, the V gene TRBV28; D not certain. The TCR comes from a male donor with ankylosing spondylitis. Sequences were obtained from blood, either unsorted or a sorted T cell fraction (not recorded which). In DNA, the CDR3 is TGTGCCAGCAGTTTCGTAAGGAACAATGAGCAGTTCTTC. Residues: CASSFVRNNEQFF.